The 17 T cell receptor beta chains given below trace back to one sample, sequenced in a study of cytomegalovirus exposure and HLA in healthy donors. A multiplex PCR was run with 60 Vbeta primers and 13 Jbeta primers. The table came from immunoSEQ multiplex PCR; TCRdb's copy has only in-frame clones and leaves some out. The table records approximately 150,000 clones, 72% of them present only once. The sequencing input was PBMCs. The receptors derive from a man aged 40-55 years in good health and CMV-seronegative.

The gene calls are TRBV7-2 and TRBJ1-3; D may be TRBD1 (5 bases). CDR1 is SGHTA, CDR2 FQGNSA, per germline. This CDR3 spans 14 amino acids. V lost 4 bases to trimming and J lost 4 bases, with 11 bases between them. The chain's CDR3 is CASSWGGLGNTIYF. The CDR3 DNA reads TGTGCCAGCAGCTGGGGGGGGTTAGGAAACACCATATATTTT.

The V call is TRBV5-5, the J call TRBJ1-1, with a possible D match to TRBD1 (6 bases). Trimming stripped 4 bases from V and 1 base from J, with 17 bases between. This CDR3 is 16 amino acids long. Germline V CDR1 and CDR2: SGHKS, YYEKEE (reference sequence). The CDR3 DNA is TGTGCCAGCAGCCAGCTAATCCGGACAGCGAACACTGAAGCTTTCTTT. Translation: CASSQLIRTANTEAFF.

V usage is TRBV6-5 and J usage is TRBJ2-5, with TRBD1 as a possible D gene (5 bases). Per germline, CDR1 MNHEY and CDR2 SVGAGI. Trimming pared 2 bases from V and 2 bases from J, leaving 12 bases between. The CDR3 contains 15 residues. CDR3 in DNA: TGTGCCAGCAGTTACCTCCGGACAAGACAAGAGACCCAGTACTTC. As protein: CASSYLRTRQETQYF.

The V call is TRBV2, the J call TRBJ2-3, with 9 bases aligning to TRBD2. The V and J ends lost 11 bases and 5 bases, in that order; junction bases with no gene match: 14. Germline V gene data show CDR1 as SNHLY and CDR2 as FYNNEI. The CDR3 consists of 15 residues. The CDR3 bases are TGTGCCCTGTACAGGGAGCGGGAGGCCGGAGATACGCAGTATTTT. This encodes CALYREREAGDTQYF.

The genes are TRBV27 and TRBJ1-4, with 9 nucleotides matching TRBD1. Germline V gene data show CDR1 as MNHEY and CDR2 as SMNVEV (reference sequence). The V gene end was trimmed by 3 bases and the J gene end by 4 bases; junction bases not matched to a gene: 6. This CDR3 has 16 residues. For the CDR3, the DNA is TGTGCCAGCAGTTTTGGGACGGACAGGGGTAATGAAAAACTGTTTTTT. It translates to CASSFGTDRGNEKLFF.

This clone occurred once. The gene calls are TRBV18 and TRBJ2-1; weak D call: TRBD1 (5 bases). Trimming removed 4 bases from V and 0 bases from J, with 13 bases in between. The CDR3 runs to 16 residues. Germline assignment: CDR1 KGHSH and CDR2 LQKENI. Here the CDR3 reads CASSRRRGTSYNEQFF. CDR3 in DNA: TGTGCCAGCTCACGGAGAAGGGGCACCTCCTACAATGAGCAGTTCTTC.

There are a few counts of this clone. This chain connects TRBV28 to TRBJ1-2; TRBD1 agrees at 8 bases. The germline V gene encodes CDR1 MDHEN and CDR2 SYDVKM. V trimming: 1 base; J trimming: 3 bases; junction bases outside the gene matches: 1. The CDR3 runs to 14 residues. The CDR3 spells CASSLLQGDYGYTF. CDR3 DNA: TGTGCCAGCAGTTTATTACAGGGGGACTATGGCTACACCTTC.

This clone was recorded a few times. The chain links TRBV30 to TRBJ2-1; D unclear. CDR3 size: 12 residues. The V end was cut by 0 bases, the J end by 5 bases, with 5 bases between. The germline gives CDR1 GTSNPN, CDR2 SVGIG (reference sequence). The CDR3 DNA sequence: TGTGCCTGGAGTGTGGGCCACAATGAGCAGTTCTTC. The encoded protein is CAWSVGHNEQFF.

This chain joins TRBV6-5 and TRBJ2-1; 7 bases fit TRBD2. V lost 0 bases to trimming and J lost 8 bases; unmatched junction nucleotides: 7. This CDR3 contains 15 residues. CDR1 is MNHEY and CDR2 is SVGAGI in the germline V gene. DNA for the CDR3: TGTGCCAGCAGTTACTCGCGCCCAGGGAGGGATGAGCAGTTCTTC. It specifies CASSYSRPGRDEQFF.

J is TRBJ2-3 and V is TRBV5-4; 8 bases agree with TRBD2. The CDR3 runs to 15 residues. The V gene end was trimmed by 4 bases and the J gene end by 0 bases; junction bases not matched to a gene: 4. Germline V gives CDR1 SGHNT, CDR2 YYREEE (reference sequence). The CDR3 protein is CASSRGGPSTDTQYF. As DNA, the CDR3 is TGTGCCAGCAGCCGCGGGGGGCCCAGCACAGATACGCAGTATTTT.

The rearrangement links TRBV4-3 to TRBJ2-3, with a weak D call TRBD2 (5 bases). The germline V gene encodes CDR1 LGHNA and CDR2 YSLEER. V was cut by 0 bases and J by 0 bases, with 10 bases left in between. CDR3 length equals 16 residues. Here the CDR3 DNA reads TGCGCCAGCAGCCAAGATCGGGGTTCTAGCACAGATACGCAGTATTTT. Its translation is CASSQDRGSSTDTQYF.

There are a few counts of this clone. The chain recombines TRBV19 with TRBJ2-1, with 7 bases matching TRBD1. The germline V gene encodes CDR1 LNHDA and CDR2 SQIVND (reference sequence). The CDR3 extends over 13 amino acids. J was trimmed by 9 bases and V by 9 bases; bases with no gene match: 11. The chain's CDR3 is CASRTVPGGEQFF. The CDR3 DNA reads as TGTGCCAGCCGGACAGTCCCAGGGGGTGAGCAGTTCTTC.

The rearrangement uses TRBV5-1 and TRBJ2-3; a weak D match, TRBD2 (5 bases). From germline, CDR1 is SGHRS and CDR2 YFSETQ. The CDR3 loop spans 14 amino acids. Deletions cut 0 bases from V and 1 base from J, with 6 bases between. The CDR3 is CASSLEAGTDTQYF. The DNA of the CDR3 is TGCGCCAGCAGCTTGGAAGCGGGCACAGATACGCAGTATTTT.

The V and J genes are TRBV5-6 and TRBJ1-6, with 7 bases that match TRBD1. This CDR3 has 16 residues. CDR1 SGHDT and CDR2 YYEEEE come from the germline V gene. V gave up 0 bases and J gave up 11 bases; unmatched junction bases: 11. CDR3 in amino acids: CASSLEIRQGLAPLHF. In nucleotides, the CDR3 is TGTGCCAGCAGCTTGGAAATCAGACAGGGACTAGCACCCCTCCACTTT.

In its sample, this clone was seen a few times. The rearrangement links TRBV19 to TRBJ2-7; no definite D call. The CDR3 covers 14 residues. CDR1 and CDR2 (germline): LNHDA, SQIVND (reference sequence). V gave up 2 bases and J gave up 0 bases, with 8 bases separating them. DNA of the CDR3: TGTGCCAGTAGTATAAGTAGGAGCTCCTACGAGCAGTACTTC. Protein product: CASSISRSSYEQYF. Variable domain in full (rest from reference TRBV19 and TRBJ2-7): DGGITQSPKYLFRKEGQNVTLSCEQNLNHDAMYWYRQDPGQGLRLIYYSQIVNDFQKGDIAEGYSVSREKKESFPLTVTSAQKNPTAFYLCASSISRSSYEQYFGPGTRLTVT.

The gene calls are TRBV6-6 and TRBJ2-2, with 8 bases matching TRBD1. Germline V gene sequence: CDR1 MNHNY, CDR2 SVGAGI (reference sequence). This CDR3 region has 14 residues. V was pared by 9 bases and J by 3 bases, with 6 bases of the junction left unmatched. CDR3: CASRTGWDTGELFF. DNA for the CDR3: TGTGCCAGTCGGACAGGGTGGGACACCGGGGAGCTGTTTTTT.

This clone was observed once. This chain connects TRBV28 to TRBJ1-5, with TRBD1 as a possible D gene (5 bases). The ends were cut back, 5 bases at V and 5 bases at J, with 13 bases in the middle. The CDR3 is 14 amino acids. CDR1 MDHEN and CDR2 SYDVKM come from the germline V gene. CDR3 bases: TGTGCCAGCAGTCCCAGGGTATCGGATCAGCCCCAGCATTTT. This encodes CASSPRVSDQPQHF.